Below, 5 T cell receptor beta chains from the same sample are listed, as sequenced in a study of T cells in Graves' hyperthyroidism and ophthalmopathy. Amplification yielded TCR beta CDR3 regions, with RNA transcripts as the source. RT-PCR in the first round (using the HTBI primer set) targeted the TCR CDR3. Each CDR3 protein gets one entry after TCRdb re-called the multiplex PCR reads with MiXCR. This sample has 100,000 to 130,000 distinct CDR3 sequences, with about a sixth found just once. Sequenced material: blood. Every receptor here comes from a woman aged 50 to 65 with Graves' hyperthyroidism.

This clonotype occurred a few times. The chain combines TRBV5-1 with TRBJ2-5; tentatively, D is TRBD2 (6 bases). The CDR3 runs to 13 residues. Germline loops: CDR1 SGHRS, CDR2 YFSETQ. With 3 bases removed from V and 3 bases from J, the gap between germline ends came to 9 bases. CDR3 loop: CASSSGLEETQYF. The CDR3 DNA sequence: TGCGCCAGCAGCTCGGGACTGGAAGAGACCCAGTACTTC.

In its sample, this clonotype was seen many times. The chain uses TRBV12-3 or TRBV12-4 and TRBJ2-7, with D unresolved. The V end lost 3 bases, the J end lost 2 bases, and 5 bases lay between the germline ends. CDR3 length: 12 amino acids. This CDR3 reads CASSLRTYEQYF. The CDR3 DNA reads TGTGCCAGCAGTTTGCGGACCTACGAGCAGTACTTC.

The V and J genes are TRBV5-1 and TRBJ1-1; 8 positions agree with TRBD1. The CDR3 has 16 amino acids. Germline V gene sequence: CDR1 SGHRS, CDR2 YFSETQ. V shed 4 bases, J shed 6 bases, and the junction held 14 bases outside the gene matches. CDR3 in amino acids: CASSRGQGAPRSEAFF. The CDR3 nucleotides read TGCGCCAGCAGCCGCGGACAGGGTGCCCCTCGCTCTGAAGCTTTCTTT.

This clonotype showed up many times. The rearrangement uses TRBV3-1 and TRBJ1-1; D remains ambiguous. CDR1 LGHDT and CDR2 YNNKEL come from the germline V gene (reference sequence). This CDR3 region has 16 residues. Trimming left V 0 bases short and J 0 bases short, with 11 bases between. In DNA, the CDR3 is TGTGCCAGCAGCCAAGATTGGAACGTTTTGAACACTGAAGCTTTCTTT. It yields the protein CASSQDWNVLNTEAFF.

There are many counts of this clonotype. CDR3 amino acids: CASSLGGTSGMTGELFF. The CDR3 coding sequence is TGTGCCAGCAGTTTGGGGGGGACTAGCGGGATGACCGGGGAGCTGTTTTTT. V gene TRBV27 combines with J gene TRBJ2-2, with TRBD2 identical over 13 bases. The J segment lost 5 bases and the V segment lost 3 bases, leaving 6 bases of the junction unmatched. CDR3 length equals 17 residues. In germline, CDR1 is MNHEY, CDR2 SMNVEV (reference sequence).